The 2 T cell receptor beta chains presented below share a single source sample, sequenced in a study of cytomegalovirus exposure and HLA in healthy donors. Amplification used 60 Vbeta primers and 13 Jbeta primers. The table came from immunoSEQ multiplex PCR; TCRdb's copy has only in-frame clones and leaves some out. The sample lists 150,000 to 200,000 clones, roughly 85% seen once, with about 9.7% in the top ten. The sequenced sample was PBMCs. These receptors originate from a man younger than 35 in good health and CMV-seropositive.

The chain links TRBV6-1 to TRBJ1-5; D unclear. CDR3 length equals 11 residues. Germline V gene lookup returns CDR1 MNHNS and CDR2 SASEGT. V was shortened by 6 bases and J by 4 bases, with 4 bases between the two germline ends. The CDR3 DNA reads as TGTGCCAGCAGGGAGAATCAGCCCCAGCATTTT. Translated: CASRENQPQHF.

The gene calls are TRBV7-2 and TRBJ1-2, with D tentatively TRBD1 (5 bases). V lost 6 bases and J lost 7, with 9 bases in between. The CDR3 contains 11 residues. Per the germline V gene, CDR1 is SGHTA and CDR2 is FQGNSA. The CDR3 region is CASRRDSGYTF. The CDR3 DNA sequence: TGTGCCAGCAGGCGTGACAGTGGCTACACCTTC.